Following are 9 T cell receptor beta chains from one sample sequenced in a study of blood T cell repertoires in COVID-19. Measured with immunoSEQ multiplex PCR; TCRdb has only the in-frame clones, and not every one. The sample lists 300,000 to 400,000 clones, 85% occurring once. The specimen sequenced was PBMCs or T cells enriched from blood (not recorded which). The receptors derive from a woman aged 25 to 39 who had been exposed to COVID-19.

V is TRBV10-2 and J is TRBJ2-2, with 7 bases lining up with TRBD1. The CDR3 spans 13 residues. V lost 5 bases, J lost 6 bases, and 3 bases stayed unmatched. The germline V gene has CDR1 WSHSY and CDR2 SAAADI. Written as DNA, the CDR3 is TGCGCCAGCAGTTCAGGGGGTTCCGGGGAGCTGTTTTTT. It specifies CASSSGGSGELFF.

The chain links TRBV12-5 to TRBJ1-2; 7 bases map to TRBD1. There are 13 residues in the CDR3. V trimming: 4 bases; J trimming: 3 bases; junction bases outside the gene matches: 2. Per germline, CDR1 LGHNT and CDR2 FRNRAP. Here the CDR3 DNA reads TGTGCTAGTGGTTCGACAGGGTACTATGGCTACACCTTC. Its translation: CASGSTGYYGYTF.

The CDR3 region has the DNA TGTGCCAGCTCACGCACAGGGGTGGACACTGAAGCTTTCTTT. Residues: CASSRTGVDTEAFF. The chain recombines TRBV18 with TRBJ1-1; the match to TRBD1 covers 7 bases. This CDR3 region has 14 residues. The V segment lost 4 bases and the J segment 3 bases; nucleotides outside the gene matches: 5. CDR1 and CDR2 from the germline V gene are KGHSH and LQKENI.

The rearrangement uses TRBV28 and TRBJ2-7; TRBD2 matches 9 bases. The CDR3 runs 13 residues. The germline CDR1 and CDR2 sequences are MDHEN and SYDVKM. With V trimmed by 5 bases and J by 6 bases, 5 bases remained unmatched. The DNA for the CDR3 is TGTGCCAGCAGTGCGGGGGGGCTCGTCGAGCAGTACTTC. It codes for CASSAGGLVEQYF.

The rearrangement uses TRBV11-2 and TRBJ1-2; D perhaps matches TRBD1 (6 bases). Germline V gene lookup returns CDR1 SGHAT and CDR2 FQNNGV. This CDR3 is 14 amino acids long. Trimming removed 6 bases at V and 0 bases at J, with 11 bases between. This CDR3 is CASRRTGTNYGYTF. In nucleotides, the CDR3 is TGTGCCAGCAGACGTACAGGGACTAACTATGGCTACACCTTC.

This clone was seen once. This chain uses TRBV2 with TRBJ1-1; D gene unclear. Looked up from germline, CDR1 is SNHLY and CDR2 is FYNNEI. Trimming left V 5 bases short and J 3 bases short, with 10 bases between. The length of the CDR3 is 13 residues. The CDR3: CASSYRRDTEAFF. CDR3 nucleotides: TGTGCCAGCAGTTACCGACGGGACACTGAAGCTTTCTTT.

The V gene is TRBV10-1, the J gene TRBJ1-3; D is unclear. CDR1 and CDR2 (germline): WNHNN, SYGVQD (reference sequence). V was trimmed by 0 bases and J by 4 bases, leaving 10 bases between them. The CDR3 is made up of 15 amino acids. This CDR3 is CASSESGRRGNTIYF. The CDR3 DNA is TGCGCCAGCAGTGAGTCGGGCAGAAGAGGAAACACCATATATTTT.

The chain uses TRBV4-3 and TRBJ1-2; the match to TRBD1 covers 7 bases. The CDR3 contains 17 residues. CDR1 is LGHNA, CDR2 YSLEER, per germline. V was clipped by 3 bases and J by 3 bases; unmatched bases: 13. CDR3 protein: CASSQEGWRQGDYGYTF. The CDR3 DNA follows: TGCGCCAGCAGCCAGGAGGGATGGAGACAGGGAGACTATGGCTACACCTTC.

The chain is built from TRBV27 and TRBJ2-5; D may be TRBD1 (5 bases). V was cut by 10 bases and J by 6 bases, with 15 bases left in between. Germline values: CDR1 MNHEY, CDR2 SMNVEV (reference sequence). The CDR3 extends over 12 amino acids. The CDR3 DNA sequence: TGTGCCACCGCTGGGGCGAGCCAGACCCAGTACTTC. Encoded protein: CATAGASQTQYF.